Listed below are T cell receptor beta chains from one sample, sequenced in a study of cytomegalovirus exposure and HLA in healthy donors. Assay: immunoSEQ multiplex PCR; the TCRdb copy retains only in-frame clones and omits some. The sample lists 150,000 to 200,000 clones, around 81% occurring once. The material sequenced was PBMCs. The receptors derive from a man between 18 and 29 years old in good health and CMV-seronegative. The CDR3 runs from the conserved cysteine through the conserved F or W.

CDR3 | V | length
CASSFARQGLNTEAFF | TRBV11-2 | 16
CASSQDGGGNEKLFF | TRBV4-3 | 15
CASSLWTSGGDIQYF | TRBV28 | 15
CASSLGDRATYGYTF | TRBV5-1 | 15
CASSLLRATGELFF | TRBV5-1 | 14
CASSLAGANNEQFF | TRBV19 | 14
CAWNLQGNNSPLHF | TRBV30 | 14
CASTDSSYEQYF | TRBV10-2 | 12
CASSDQGIRDEKLFF | TRBV5-5 | 15
CASSLTPFGAGTRPAAYNEQFF | TRBV7-3 | 22
CASSYLDKAEKLFF | TRBV6-5 | 14
CASSNRAGRIATQYF | TRBV4-3 | 15
CASSLGQGYGYTF | TRBV7-2 | 13
CATRGGSGPYEQYF | TRBV15 | 14
CASSGLDSLSNQPQHF | TRBV10-2 | 16
CAISPLAGHETQYF | TRBV10-3 | 14
CASSGRDRGFWGYTF | TRBV5-6 | 15
CASSLVGTGNTEAFF | TRBV7-2 | 15
CASSPGTVGNTIYF | TRBV7-8 | 14
CASSEVGGSRNTEAFF | TRBV25-1 | 16
CASSLRRDTDTQYF | TRBV7-9 | 14
CASSVEGLSYEQYF | TRBV9 | 14
CASSPALAGATDTQYF | TRBV18 | 16
CASSLGHEQFF | TRBV10-2 | 11
CASSGLGLEGRTDTQYF | TRBV7-2 | 17
CATSATGGNEAFF | TRBV15 | 13
CASSQGRGGEKLFF | TRBV5-4 | 14
CASSYSTGVREQYF | TRBV6-5 | 14
CASSQAAGSSYNEQFF | TRBV4-1 | 16
CASSVGNGRANYGYTF | TRBV9 | 16
CASSETGQINQPQHF | TRBV19 | 15
CASSIWTGPSYEQYF | TRBV5-5 | 15
CASSLEQLPNTEAFF | TRBV11-2 | 15
CASSNQLATADTQYF | TRBV4-3 | 15
CASSLVTGQQNTEAFF | TRBV7-2 | 16
CASSPVLAAKNIQYF | TRBV7-2 | 15
CASSETGDRYEQYF | TRBV5-6 | 14
CASSQGHYNEQFF | TRBV5-6 | 13